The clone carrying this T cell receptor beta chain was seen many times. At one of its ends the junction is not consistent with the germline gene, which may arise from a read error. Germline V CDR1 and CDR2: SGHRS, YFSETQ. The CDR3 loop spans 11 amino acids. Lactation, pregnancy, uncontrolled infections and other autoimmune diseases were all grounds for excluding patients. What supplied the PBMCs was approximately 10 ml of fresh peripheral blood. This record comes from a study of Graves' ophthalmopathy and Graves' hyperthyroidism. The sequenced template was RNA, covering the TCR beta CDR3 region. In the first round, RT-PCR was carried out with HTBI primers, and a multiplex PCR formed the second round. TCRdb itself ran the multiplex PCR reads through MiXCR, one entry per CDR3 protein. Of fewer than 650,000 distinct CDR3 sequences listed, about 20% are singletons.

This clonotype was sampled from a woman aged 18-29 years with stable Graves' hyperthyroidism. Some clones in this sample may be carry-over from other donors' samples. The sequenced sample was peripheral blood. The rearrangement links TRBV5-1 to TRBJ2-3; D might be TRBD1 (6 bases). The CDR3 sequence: CASSRTDAQYF. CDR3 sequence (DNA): TGCGCCAGCAGCCGGACAGATGCGCAGTATTTT.